Below, 13 T cell receptor beta chains from the same sample are listed, as sequenced in a study of Graves' ophthalmopathy and Graves' hyperthyroidism. TCR beta CDR3 regions were amplified from RNA transcripts. Following a first-round RT-PCR that used HTBI primers, a second-round multiplex PCR was carried out. MiXCR, applied by TCRdb to the multiplex PCR reads, yields one record per CDR3 protein. The sample consists of roughly 610,000 distinct CDR3 sequences, 22% of them appearing once. Sequenced sample: peripheral blood. Receptors originate from a woman in her late teens or twenties with stable Graves' hyperthyroidism. Some clones in this sample may be carry-over from other donors' samples.

CDR3 region: CASSQGTVLGQGARPQHF. In nucleotides, the CDR3 is TGCGCCAGCAGCCAAGGTACCGTACTCGGACAGGGGGCCAGGCCCCAGCATTTT. The rearrangement joins TRBV4-1 to TRBJ1-5; TRBD1 matches 11 bases. Trimming at V came to 1 base and at J to 9 bases, leaving 14 bases not matched to a gene. Germline V gene lookup returns CDR1 MGHRA and CDR2 YSYEKL. The CDR3 has 18 residues.

This clonotype has at least ten counts. The chain combines TRBV30 with TRBJ2-7; D remains unclear. This CDR3 is 12 amino acids long. V was cut by 0 bases and J by 7 bases, with 10 bases left in between. Germline V lookup: CDR1 GTSNPN, CDR2 SVGIG (reference sequence). CDR3: CAWSVLPREQYF. The DNA for the CDR3 is TGTGCCTGGAGTGTACTTCCTCGGGAGCAGTACTTC.

This clonotype has just one count. The chain has TRBV7-3 and TRBJ2-6; the D is unclear. Germline V CDR1 and CDR2: SGHTA, FQGTGA. CDR3 size: 15 residues. With 5 bases removed from V and 4 bases from J, the gap between germline ends came to 12 bases. CDR3 nucleotides: TGTGCCAGCAGCCTCCAGGTGGGAGGGGCCAACGTCCTGACTTTC. Amino acids: CASSLQVGGANVLTF.

This clonotype showed up many times. V usage is TRBV12-3 or TRBV12-4 and J usage is TRBJ2-7; 7 bases match TRBD2. This CDR3 is 17 amino acids long. V dropped 2 bases and J dropped 0; count of bases not matched to a gene: 10. This chain's CDR3 is CASSLKSGWTSSYEQYF. The CDR3 region has the DNA TGTGCCAGCAGTTTAAAAAGTGGGTGGACTAGCTCCTACGAGCAGTACTTC.

This clonotype was counted at least ten times. The chain carries TRBV6-2 or TRBV6-3 and TRBJ2-2, with unresolved D. Trimming left V 2 bases short and J 3 bases short, with 10 bases between. Germline values: CDR1 MNHEY, CDR2 SVGEGT. This CDR3 is 15 amino acids long. For the CDR3, the DNA is TGTGCCAGCAGTTACGTTCGCCCCGACACCGGGGAGCTGTTTTTT. It codes for CASSYVRPDTGELFF.

This clonotype was picked up many times. DNA of the CDR3: TGTGCCAGCAGTATACCGGGACAGGGCTTTTCCTACGAGCAGTACTTC. As protein: CASSIPGQGFSYEQYF. The rearrangement uses TRBV28 and TRBJ2-7; 9 nucleotides match TRBD1. Germline lookup yields CDR1 MDHEN and CDR2 SYDVKM. V gave up 5 bases and J gave up 1 base; unmatched junction bases: 9. This CDR3 region has 16 residues. Using reference TRBV28 and TRBJ2-7 for the parts outside the CDR3, the full variable domain is DVKVTQSSRYLVKRTGEKVFLECVQDMDHENMFWYRQDPGLGLRLIYFSYDVKMKEKGDIPEGYSVSREKKERFSLILESASTNQTSMYLCASSIPGQGFSYEQYFGPGTRLTVT.

The genes are TRBV6-2 or TRBV6-3 and TRBJ1-6; no definite D call. Trimming left V 2 bases short and J 3 bases short, with 8 bases between. The CDR3 contains 15 residues. CDR1 MNHEY and CDR2 SVGEGT come from the germline V gene. CDR3 amino acids: CASSYVGSYNSPLHF. The CDR3, as DNA: TGTGCCAGCAGTTACGTAGGAAGCTATAATTCACCCCTCCACTTT.

This clonotype was observed a handful of times. The V call is TRBV7-3, the J call TRBJ2-2; 7 bases fit TRBD1. With 0 bases clipped from V and 6 bases from J, the junction kept 7 bases outside the gene matches. CDR1 and CDR2 from the germline V gene are SGHTA and FQGTGA. CDR3 length equals 16 residues. This CDR3 reads CASSLTPTGMAGELFF. The CDR3 DNA reads as TGTGCCAGCAGCTTAACCCCGACAGGGATGGCCGGGGAGCTGTTTTTT.

This clonotype showed up many times. J is TRBJ1-2 and V is TRBV30, with 8 bases identical to TRBD1. The germline gives CDR1 GTSNPN, CDR2 SVGIG (reference sequence). V lost 3 bases, J lost 8 bases, and 5 bases stayed unmatched. CDR3 length equals 12 residues. The DNA for the CDR3 is TGTGCCTGGAGGACAGGGGTGAGCGGCTACACCTTC. Its protein is CAWRTGVSGYTF.

The chain joins TRBV3-1 to TRBJ1-2; weak D call: TRBD1 (6 bases). This CDR3 region has 14 residues. V was shortened by 5 bases and J by 4 bases, with 14 bases between the two germline ends. From germline, CDR1 is LGHDT and CDR2 YNNKEL (reference sequence). CDR3 coding DNA: TGTGCCAGCAGCGAAACGACAGGTTCCTATGGCTACACCTTC. Its protein product is CASSETTGSYGYTF.

This clonotype was found many times. The gene calls are TRBV19 and TRBJ1-2, with D possibly matching TRBD1 (5 bases). The CDR3 has 12 residues. The germline gives CDR1 LNHDA, CDR2 SQIVND (reference sequence). V lost 6 bases and J lost 5, with 10 bases in between. In nucleotides, the CDR3 is TGTGCCAGTAGGATACAGGAGTATGGCTACACCTTC. It yields the protein CASRIQEYGYTF.

The sample holds many counts of this clonotype. The chain uses TRBV7-2 and TRBJ1-2; D gene uncertain. V was cut by 5 bases and J by 0 bases, with 16 bases left in between. The CDR3 length is 16 residues. CDR1 and CDR2 (germline): SGHTA, FQGNSA. The CDR3 is CASSPKSTTSNYGYTF. The CDR3 bases are TGTGCCAGCAGCCCCAAGTCCACTACTTCTAACTATGGCTACACCTTC.

Many counts were recorded for this clonotype. The chain links TRBV12-3 or TRBV12-4 to TRBJ1-5; 10 nucleotides line up with TRBD1. V lost 5 bases and J lost 7; bases outside the gene matches: 5. This CDR3 has 14 residues. CDR3 bases: TGTGCCAGCAGTATGACAGGGGGCCAACAGCCCCAGCATTTT. Encoded protein: CASSMTGGQQPQHF.